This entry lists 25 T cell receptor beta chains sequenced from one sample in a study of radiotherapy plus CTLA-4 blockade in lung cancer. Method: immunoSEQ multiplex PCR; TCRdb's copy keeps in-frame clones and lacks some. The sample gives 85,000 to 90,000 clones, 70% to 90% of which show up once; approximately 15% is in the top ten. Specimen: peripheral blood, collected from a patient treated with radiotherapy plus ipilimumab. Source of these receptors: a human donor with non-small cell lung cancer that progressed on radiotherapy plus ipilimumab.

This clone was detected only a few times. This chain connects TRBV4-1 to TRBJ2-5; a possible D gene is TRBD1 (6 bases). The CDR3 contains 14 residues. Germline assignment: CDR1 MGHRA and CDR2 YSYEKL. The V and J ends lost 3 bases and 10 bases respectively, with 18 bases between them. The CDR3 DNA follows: TGCGCCAGCAGCCAGACCAGGGGCTTCTCCCGCCAGTACTTC. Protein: CASSQTRGFSRQYF.

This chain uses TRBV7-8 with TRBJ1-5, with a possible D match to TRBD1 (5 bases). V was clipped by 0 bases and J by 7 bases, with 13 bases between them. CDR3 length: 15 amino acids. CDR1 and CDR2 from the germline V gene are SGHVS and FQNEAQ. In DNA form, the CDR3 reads TGTGCCAGCAGCTTAGCTGCCCAAGGGGTCCAGCCCCAGCATTTT. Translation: CASSLAAQGVQPQHF.

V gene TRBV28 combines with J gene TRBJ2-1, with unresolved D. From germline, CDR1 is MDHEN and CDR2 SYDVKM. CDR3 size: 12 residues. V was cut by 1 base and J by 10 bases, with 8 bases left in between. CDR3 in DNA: TGTGCCAGCAGTTTATCCCTGAGGGAGCAGTTCTTC. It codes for CASSLSLREQFF.

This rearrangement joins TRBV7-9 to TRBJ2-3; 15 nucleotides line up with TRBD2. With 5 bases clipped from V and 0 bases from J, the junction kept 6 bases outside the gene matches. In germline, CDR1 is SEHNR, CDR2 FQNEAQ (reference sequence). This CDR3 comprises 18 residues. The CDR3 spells CASSAGTSGRFSTDTQYF. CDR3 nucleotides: TGTGCCAGCAGCGCAGGGACTAGCGGGAGGTTTAGCACAGATACGCAGTATTTT.

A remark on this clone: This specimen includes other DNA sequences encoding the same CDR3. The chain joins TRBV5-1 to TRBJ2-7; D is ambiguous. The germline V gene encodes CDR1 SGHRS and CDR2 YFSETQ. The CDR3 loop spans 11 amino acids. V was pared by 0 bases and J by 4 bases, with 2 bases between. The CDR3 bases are TGCGCCAGCAGCTTGGGGTACGAGCAGTACTTC. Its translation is CASSLGYEQYF.

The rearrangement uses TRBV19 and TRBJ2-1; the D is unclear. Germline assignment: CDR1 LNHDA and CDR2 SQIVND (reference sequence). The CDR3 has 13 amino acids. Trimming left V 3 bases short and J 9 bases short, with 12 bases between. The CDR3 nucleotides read TGTGCCAGTAGTATTGGGTCTAAGGGTGAGCAGTTCTTC. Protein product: CASSIGSKGEQFF.

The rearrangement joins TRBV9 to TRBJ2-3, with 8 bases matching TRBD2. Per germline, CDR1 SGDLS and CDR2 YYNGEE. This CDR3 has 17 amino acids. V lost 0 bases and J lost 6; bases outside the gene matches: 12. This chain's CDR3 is CASSVDRRSGGWDTQYF. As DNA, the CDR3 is TGTGCCAGCAGCGTAGACCGGAGGAGCGGGGGTTGGGATACGCAGTATTTT.

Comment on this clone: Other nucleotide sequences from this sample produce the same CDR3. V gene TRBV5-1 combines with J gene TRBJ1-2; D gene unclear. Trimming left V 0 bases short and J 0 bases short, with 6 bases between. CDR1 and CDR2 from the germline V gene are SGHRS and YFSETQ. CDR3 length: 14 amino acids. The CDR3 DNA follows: TGCGCCAGCAGCTTGGCCACCTCTAACTATGGCTACACCTTC. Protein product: CASSLATSNYGYTF.

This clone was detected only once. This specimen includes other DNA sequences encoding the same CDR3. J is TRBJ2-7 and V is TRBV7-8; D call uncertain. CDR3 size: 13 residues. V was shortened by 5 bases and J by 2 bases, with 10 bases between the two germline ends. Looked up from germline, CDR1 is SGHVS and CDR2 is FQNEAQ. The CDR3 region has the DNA TGTGCCAGCAGCCCGACTGTAGCCTACGAGCAGTACTTC. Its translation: CASSPTVAYEQYF. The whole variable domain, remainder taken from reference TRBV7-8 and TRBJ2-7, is GAGVSQSPRYKVAKRGQDVALRCDPISGHVSLFWYQQALGQGPEFLTYFQNEAQLDKSGLPSDRFFAERPEGSVSTLKIQRTQQEDSAVYLCASSPTVAYEQYFGPGTRLTVT.

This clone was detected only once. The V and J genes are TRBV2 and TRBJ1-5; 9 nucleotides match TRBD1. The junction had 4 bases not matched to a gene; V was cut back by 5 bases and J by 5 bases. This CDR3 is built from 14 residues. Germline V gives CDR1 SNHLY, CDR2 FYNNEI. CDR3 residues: CASSYGQGYQPQHF. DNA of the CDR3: TGTGCCAGCAGTTATGGACAGGGGTATCAGCCCCAGCATTTT.

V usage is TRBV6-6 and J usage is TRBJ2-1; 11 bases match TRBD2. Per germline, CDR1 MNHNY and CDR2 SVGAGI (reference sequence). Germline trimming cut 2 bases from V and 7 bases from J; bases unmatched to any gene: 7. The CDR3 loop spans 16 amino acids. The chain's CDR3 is CASSYTVAGGPNEQFF. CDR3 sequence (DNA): TGTGCCAGCAGTTACACGGTAGCGGGAGGGCCTAATGAGCAGTTCTTC.

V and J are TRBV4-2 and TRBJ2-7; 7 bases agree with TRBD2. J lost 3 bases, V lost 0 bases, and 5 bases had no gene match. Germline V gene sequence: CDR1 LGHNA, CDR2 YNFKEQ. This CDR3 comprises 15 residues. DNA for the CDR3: TGTGCCAGCAGCCAAGATTGGGGGGGAGACTACGAGCAGTACTTC. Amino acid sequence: CASSQDWGGDYEQYF.

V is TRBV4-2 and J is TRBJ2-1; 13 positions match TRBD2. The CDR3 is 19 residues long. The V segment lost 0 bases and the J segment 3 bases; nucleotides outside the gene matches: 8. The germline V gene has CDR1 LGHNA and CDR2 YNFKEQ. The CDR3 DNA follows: TGTGCCAGCAGCCAAGATAAGACTAGCGGGAGGTGGGGCTACAATGAGCAGTTCTTC. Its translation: CASSQDKTSGRWGYNEQFF.

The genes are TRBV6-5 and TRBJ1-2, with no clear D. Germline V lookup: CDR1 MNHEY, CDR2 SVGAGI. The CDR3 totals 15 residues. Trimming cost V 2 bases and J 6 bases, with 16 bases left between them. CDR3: CASSYETRTENGYTF. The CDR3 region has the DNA TGTGCCAGCAGTTACGAGACGAGGACGGAAAATGGCTACACCTTC.

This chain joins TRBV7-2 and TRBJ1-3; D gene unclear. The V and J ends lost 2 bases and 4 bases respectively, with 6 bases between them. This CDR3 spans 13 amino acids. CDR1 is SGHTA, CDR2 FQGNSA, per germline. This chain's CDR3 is CASSLSSGNTIYF. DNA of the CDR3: TGTGCCAGCAGCTTATCATCCGGAAACACCATATATTTT.

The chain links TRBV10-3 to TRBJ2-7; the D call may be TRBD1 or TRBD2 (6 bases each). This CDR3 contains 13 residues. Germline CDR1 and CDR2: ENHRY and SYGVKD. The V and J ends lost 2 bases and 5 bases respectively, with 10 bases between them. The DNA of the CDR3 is TGTGCCATCAGTGAGCGGGGGCGGGACGAGCAGTACTTC. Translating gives CAISERGRDEQYF.

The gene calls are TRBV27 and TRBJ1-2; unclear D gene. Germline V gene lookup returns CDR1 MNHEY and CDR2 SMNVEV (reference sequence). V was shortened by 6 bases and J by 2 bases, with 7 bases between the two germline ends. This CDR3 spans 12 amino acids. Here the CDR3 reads CASRDGNYGYTF. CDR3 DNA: TGTGCCAGCAGGGACGGAAACTATGGCTACACCTTC.

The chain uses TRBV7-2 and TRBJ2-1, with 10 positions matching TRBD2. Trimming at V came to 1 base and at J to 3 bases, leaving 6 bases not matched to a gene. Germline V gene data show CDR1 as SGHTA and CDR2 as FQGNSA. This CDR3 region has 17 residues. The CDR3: CASSLVFSSGSYNEQFF. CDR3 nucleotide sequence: TGTGCCAGCAGCTTAGTATTTTCTAGCGGGAGCTACAATGAGCAGTTCTTC.

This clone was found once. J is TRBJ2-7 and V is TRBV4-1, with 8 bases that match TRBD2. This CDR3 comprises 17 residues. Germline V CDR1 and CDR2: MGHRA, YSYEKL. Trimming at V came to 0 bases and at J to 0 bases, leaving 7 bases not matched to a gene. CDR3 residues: CASSQEGPGLVSYEQYF. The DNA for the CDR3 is TGCGCCAGCAGCCAAGAAGGTCCGGGACTAGTCTCCTACGAGCAGTACTTC.

The CDR3 nucleotides read TGTGCCAGCAGCTGGGGACCGGATCAGGGGGGCCAGTACTTC. Its protein is CASSWGPDQGGQYF. The chain links TRBV6-6 to TRBJ2-5; maybe TRBD1 (7 bases). The CDR3 consists of 14 residues. Per germline, CDR1 MNHNY and CDR2 SVGAGI (reference sequence). Between the trimmed V and J ends, which lost 6 bases and 10 bases, there was a span of 21 bases.

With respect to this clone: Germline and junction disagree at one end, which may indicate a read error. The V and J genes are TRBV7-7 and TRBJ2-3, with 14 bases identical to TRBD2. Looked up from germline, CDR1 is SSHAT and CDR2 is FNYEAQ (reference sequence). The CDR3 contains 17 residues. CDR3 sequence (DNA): TGTGCTAGCAGCCCGGGGACTAGCGGGAGAATCACAGATACGCAGTATTTT. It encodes CASSPGTSGRITDTQYF.

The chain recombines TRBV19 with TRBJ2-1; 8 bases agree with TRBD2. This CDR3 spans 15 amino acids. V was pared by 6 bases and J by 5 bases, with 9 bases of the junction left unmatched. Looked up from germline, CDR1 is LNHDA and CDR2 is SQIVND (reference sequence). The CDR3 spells CASSSPGLGNNEQFF. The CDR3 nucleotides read TGTGCCAGTAGCAGCCCGGGACTAGGTAACAATGAGCAGTTCTTC.

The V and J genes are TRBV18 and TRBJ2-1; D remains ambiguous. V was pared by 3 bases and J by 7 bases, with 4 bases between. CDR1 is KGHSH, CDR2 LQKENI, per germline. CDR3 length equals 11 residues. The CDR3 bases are TGTGCCAGCTCACCGGGGAATGAGCAGTTCTTC. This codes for CASSPGNEQFF. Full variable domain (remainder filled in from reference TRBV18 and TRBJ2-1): NAGVMQNPRHLVRRRGQEARLRCSPMKGHSHVYWYRQLPEEGLKFMVYLQKENIIDESGMPKERFSAEFPKEGPSILRIQQVVRGDSAAYFCASSPGNEQFFGPGTRLTVL.

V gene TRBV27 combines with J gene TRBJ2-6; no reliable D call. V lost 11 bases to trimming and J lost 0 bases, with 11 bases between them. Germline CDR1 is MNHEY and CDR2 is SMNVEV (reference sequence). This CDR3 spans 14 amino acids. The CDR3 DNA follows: TGTGCCTCCAAGTGGGGCTCTGGGGCCAACGTCCTGACTTTC. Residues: CASKWGSGANVLTF.

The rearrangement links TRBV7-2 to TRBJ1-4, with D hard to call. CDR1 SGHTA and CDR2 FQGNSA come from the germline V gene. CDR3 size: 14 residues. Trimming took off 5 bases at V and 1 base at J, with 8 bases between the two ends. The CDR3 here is CASSPFGTNEKLFF. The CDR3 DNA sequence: TGTGCCAGCAGCCCCTTTGGAACTAATGAAAAACTGTTTTTT.